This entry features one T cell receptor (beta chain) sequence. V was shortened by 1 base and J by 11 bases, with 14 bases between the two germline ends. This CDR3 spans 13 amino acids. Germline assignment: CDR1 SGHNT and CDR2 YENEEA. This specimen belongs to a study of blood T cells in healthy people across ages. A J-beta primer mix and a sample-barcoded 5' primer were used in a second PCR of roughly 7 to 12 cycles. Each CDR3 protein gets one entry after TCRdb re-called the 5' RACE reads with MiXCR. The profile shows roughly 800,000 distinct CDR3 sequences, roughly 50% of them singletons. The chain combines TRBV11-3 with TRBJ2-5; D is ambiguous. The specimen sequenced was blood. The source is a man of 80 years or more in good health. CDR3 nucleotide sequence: TGTGCCAGCAGCTTAGGCCCTAGTAATGAGCAGTACTTC. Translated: CASSLGPSNEQYF.